One T cell receptor (beta chain) is described in this entry. Its antigen is unknown. One base away there is no much larger clone; base qualities are not given. The sample's time point label, decoded: cells obtained before transplantation from donor or recipient. CD3+CD4+ and CD3+CD8+ populations were FACS-sorted from unstimulated pre-transplant donor and recipient cells taken from spleen or lymph nodes. This record belongs to a study of graft-versus-host responses after intestinal transplantation (dated by TCRdb to the early 2020s). General notes on the study: Recipients received multivisceral, liver-intestinal, or isolated intestinal transplants. Every recipient was given anti-thymocyte globulin induction, followed by 2 to 3 years of maintenance tacrolimus and steroids. After intestinal transplantation, graft-versus-host and host-versus-graft alloreactive T cell clones were followed in the graft, circulation and bone marrow using bulk TCR-beta CDR3 sequencing. To identify alloreactive clones, pre-transplant mixed lymphocyte reaction products were sequenced and compared with unstimulated pre-transplant donor and recipient T cells. The cohort enrolled about two dozen intestinal transplant recipients including one retransplant, and a few patients lacking pretransplant specimens were excluded. A peak of at least 4% donor T cells among recipient peripheral blood mononuclear cells was the definition used for donor T cell macrochimerism. Samples from a few later patients were sequenced in-house on an Illumina MiSeq with MiXCR processing rather than by the commercial service. Here is what the overall study found, with its caveats: High GvH to HvG T cell clonal ratios were observed in the allografts of patients with donor T cell macrochimerism. The relatively low number and heterogeneity of intestinal transplant patients limited the conclusions. GvH clones were found in recipient bone marrow, and some of the GvH clones appeared earlier in ileal mucosa or blood, which is consistent with an intestinal mucosal origin. Early after transplant, peak levels of circulating GvH clones were associated with declines in HvG clones.

Preparation of the library involved the immunoSEQ multiplex PCR assay. For most patients, genomic DNA was isolated with the Qiagen DNeasy Blood and Tissue Kit and sent frozen to Adaptive Biotechnologies for TCR sequencing. For most patients, high-throughput TCR-beta CDR3 sequencing of genomic DNA was performed by Adaptive Biotechnologies. The authors processed their data as follows. TCR sequencing data for 15 to 20 patients were retrieved from Adaptive's ImmunoSEQ software; a few other patients were processed with MiXCR and VDJtools. To correct CD4 versus CD8 sorting errors, sequences present in both subsets at a frequency ratio below 5:1 were removed. Because the origin of CDR3 nucleotide sequences shared between donor and recipient could not be assigned, those sequences were removed. To count as alloreactive, a clone needed at least 2-fold expansion over unstimulated cells and a minimum CFSE-low frequency of 0.002% (template counts) or 0.001% (read counts). A clone was considered mappable if detected in the sequenced pre-transplant spleen, lymph node, or MLR CFSE-low populations of the donor or recipient. The cumulative frequency of alloreactive clones was calculated as a percentage of all sequences, weighted by copy number. TCRdb limited this immuneACCESS table to in-frame rearrangements with V and J called. A share of clones is missing; checked studies link under half to unresolved V genes, and the rest is unexplained. V and J calls and clone size are given by that table; D and trimming were obtained from the DNA. This sample lists fewer than 120,000 clones; 93% were detected once. Clones ranked in the top ten supply about 0.54% of the sample.

Trimming at the junction amounts to 4 bases on V and 3 bases on J, and the germline ends lie 7 bases apart. Counted from cysteine to phenylalanine, this CDR3 has 11 amino acids. The retained sequence is limited to the CDR3, 33 bases, with the frame set at the first base. The germline V gene yields SQVTM for CDR1 and ANQGSEA for CDR2. Recombination connected TRBV29-1 to TRBJ2-7, with an unclear D gene assignment. Sequenced here: unstimulated CD8+ T cells sorted from spleen or lymph node cells, sampled before intestinal transplant. The TCR comes from a human donor who received an intestinal transplant. The sequenced DNA is TGCAGCGTTGGAAAGGGCTACGAGCAGTACTTC. This yields the protein CSVGKGYEQYF.